This T cell receptor (beta chain) was profiled in a study of blood T cell repertoires in COVID-19. Profiled with immunoSEQ multiplex PCR; TCRdb holds only in-frame clones, not every one. Among 200,000 or so clones, around 83% were seen once, and the ten largest hold 1.3%. Participants were placed into cohorts based on the clinical history they reported. The clonotype comes from a woman between 40 and 50 years old with acute COVID-19. Input material: PBMCs or T cells enriched from blood (not recorded which).

CDR3 nucleotide sequence: TGCGCCAGCAGCCCCACACCGGGATCTGAGGATGAGCAGTTCTTC. This translates into CASSPTPGSEDEQFF. The V gene is TRBV5-1, the J gene TRBJ2-1, with D possibly being TRBD2 (5 bases). Per the germline V gene, CDR1 is SGHRS and CDR2 is YFSETQ. V dropped 4 bases and J dropped 8 bases, with 19 bases sitting between them. CDR3 length: 15 residues.